This T cell receptor (beta chain) was found in a study of blood T cell repertoires in COVID-19 (dated by TCRdb to about 2020). Broadly, across the study: Collaborator samples came from the United States, Italy and Spain and covered acute and convalescent phases of COVID-19. The prospective study material was composed of cDNA or gDNA derived from T cells, B-cell-depleted T cells, or PBMCs. Subjects who had been exposed to COVID-19, were actively infected with it, or had recovered from it provided the deeply sampled blood TCRbeta repertoires that made up the dataset. The repertoires were made available in a free public database intended to serve as a resource for research on the immune response to SARS-CoV-2. Samples were obtained from the ongoing ImmuneRACE study (first 160 participants) and from 1,200 or so subjects provided by 6 global collaborators. The sample metadata nearly always contained a de-identified subject ID, COVID-19 status, age in years and sex. HLA class I and class II types, where available, came from metadata supplied by the sample provider rather than from assay-based typing. What the work shows at the level of the full study, not this receptor alone: The quantity of clinical and demographic metadata differed by source and by participant and was supplied without curation.

Collaborating institutions collected whole blood in K2EDTA tubes following their own protocols. For TCRbeta analysis, collaborators shipped samples as frozen whole blood, isolated PBMCs, or DNA extracted from either of those sample types. As to this clone: Its binding antigen is unknown. There are no base qualities to consult, and no much larger clone falls within one base.

CDR1 MGHRA and CDR2 YSYEKL were looked up in the germline V gene. V and J are trimmed by 2 bases and 4 bases, and the gene matches miss 14 bases of the junction. The CDR3 covers 19 residues, taking in both the cysteine and the phenylalanine. Only CDR3 DNA is held: 57 bases, read in frame from base 1. TCRbeta CDR3 regions were amplified from genomic DNA by means of the immunoSEQ Assay, a bias-controlled multiplex PCR. The original methods were these. The number of nucleated cells in each sample was estimated by amplification of reference gene primers within the assay. Sequence reads were collapsed and filtered to measure the absolute abundance of every unique TCRbeta CDR3 rearrangement. For each sample, productive Simpson clonality was calculated as the square root of Simpson's diversity index across productive rearrangements. TCRdb holds this immuneACCESS table with in-frame rearrangements only. Some clones are missing; in checked studies, unresolved V genes explain under half, and the rest has no known cause. V, J and clone size are taken as reported in that table, and D and trimming were inferred from the DNA itself. Recorded for this sample are more than 65,000 clones; approximately 78% of them occurred a single time. The leading ten clones occupy approximately 7.3% of the sample.

Rearrangement joined TRBV4-1 to TRBJ1-2, with 12 bases aligning to TRBD1. This receptor was obtained from a human donor in a cohort sampled during active COVID-19. Material for sequencing was peripheral blood. The CDR3 loop reads CASSQPRPGQGAPSYGYTF. Read as DNA, the sequence is TGCGCCAGCAGCCAACCCAGACCGGGACAGGGGGCCCCTTCCTATGGCTACACCTTC.